This T cell receptor beta chain was identified in a study of T cell repertoires in cytomegalovirus infection. In the study overall: The authors used CMV epitopes that were HLA-C-restricted (recently identified) and HLA-B-restricted (well studied). Shared public TCR beta signatures pointed to both CMV infection and a matching HLA type.

One entry per CDR3 protein, called by TCRdb with MiXCR from the reads. The sample has 450,000 to 650,000 distinct CDR3 sequences; 40% are singletons. Study findings and constraints: In two of eight donors, the top clonotype was HLA-C-restricted CMV-specific.

The CDR3 is 13 residues long. The germline V gene encodes CDR1 SGHTA and CDR2 FQGNSA. The V end was cut by 1 base, the J end by 8 bases, with 11 bases between. This clonotype was found a few times. Its antigen is currently unknown. The chain has TRBV7-2 and TRBJ1-1; D not resolved. The origin of this receptor is a human donor in good health (CMV status not recorded). Some clones in this sample may be carry-over from other donors' samples. Sequences were derived from cultured PBMCs, sampled from culture after CMV antigen stimulation. The chain's CDR3 is CASSLGEDLEAFF. CDR3 DNA sequence: TGTGCCAGCAGCTTAGGGGAGGACTTAGAAGCTTTCTTT. Looking up the rest from reference TRBV7-2 and TRBJ1-1 gives the full variable domain: GAGVSQSPSNKVTEKGKDVELRCDPISGHTALYWYRQSLGQGLEFLIYFQGNSAPDKSGLPSDRFSAERTGGSVSTLTIQRTQQEDSAVYLCASSLGEDLEAFFGQGTRLTVV.